The clone carrying this T cell receptor beta chain was found once. Its cognate antigen is unknown. The data derive from a study of shared clonotypes between healthy human individuals. Study-wide results and caveats: Deeper or shallower sequencing was expected to change how clonotypes are shared among donors.

Samples underwent the assay at deep level. Sequenced by immunoSEQ multiplex PCR; TCRdb stores in-frame clones only, minus some. The data show approximately 2,000,000 clones, with approximately 90% seen just once and approximately 0.39% held by the top ten. Germline CDR1 reads SNHLY; CDR2 reads FYNNEI. CDR3 length equals 14 residues. With 11 bases removed from V and 7 bases from J, the gap between germline ends came to 21 bases. The origin of this receptor is a man aged 18 to 35 in good health. Some clones in this sample may be carry-over from other donors' samples. The sample was naive CD4+ T cells from PBMCs. Described subset: CD45RA+ positively selected. The chain carries TRBV2 and TRBJ1-5; perhaps TRBD1 as D (5 bases). The CDR3 region is CAGGRTLGEQPQHF. DNA for the CDR3: TGTGCCGGAGGTAGGACATTGGGAGAGCAGCCCCAGCATTTT.